The rows below give T cell receptor beta chains drawn from one sample of a study of beta chain features in type 1 diabetes. Here immunoSEQ multiplex PCR was the method, and the copy in TCRdb shows in-frame clones only, minus some. The sample carries around 250,000 clones, 11% to 15% recorded once. Sequencing used naive CD4+ T cells from blood. Every receptor here comes from a man aged 30 to 39 with type 1 diabetes. Both conserved end residues are part of each CDR3. D genes are given only for firm matches. Size tells how often a clone was seen (once, few, many) or the class of an expanded clone, and some rows leave it out.

>TRBJ1-1|TRBV19|few|-
CASSIQGDSEAFF
TGTGCCAGTAGTATTCAGGGCGACTCTGAAGCTTTCTTT
>TRBJ1-6|TRBV7-9|-|-
CASSLETDSPLHF
TGTGCCAGCAGCTTAGAGACAGACTCACCCCTCCACTTT
>TRBJ2-7|TRBV10-3|-|TRBD2
CAISAAGGGEQYF
TGTGCCATCAGTGCAGCGGGGGGCGGCGAGCAGTACTTC
>TRBJ2-3|TRBV2|few|-
CASSRQEATVSDTQYF
TGTGCCAGCAGCCGACAGGAGGCCACGGTGTCAGATACGCAGTATTTT
>TRBJ2-7|TRBV29-1|-|-
CSAAGTEAGEQYF
TGCAGCGCCGCGGGGACCGAAGCGGGTGAGCAGTACTTC
>TRBJ2-7|TRBV18|few|-
CASSPWARDNEQYF
TGTGCCAGCTCACCATGGGCCAGGGACAACGAGCAGTACTTC
>TRBJ1-3|TRBV5-6|-|-
CASSLAQLGVGNTIYF
TGTGCCAGCAGCTTGGCCCAACTGGGAGTTGGAAACACCATATATTTT
>TRBJ2-4|TRBV2|-|TRBD2
CASTPAGGVKDIQYF
TGTGCCAGCACCCCAGCGGGGGGCGTTAAAGACATTCAGTACTTC
>TRBJ2-1|TRBV30|few|-
CAWSPGLPPNEQFF
TGTGCCTGGAGCCCGGGACTCCCACCCAATGAGCAGTTCTTC
>TRBJ2-1|TRBV7-9|-|TRBD2
CASRKPGLAFDEQFF
TGTGCCAGCAGGAAACCGGGACTAGCTTTTGATGAGCAGTTCTTC
>TRBJ2-7|TRBV18|few|TRBD1
CASSLDRAYYEQYF
TGTGCCAGCTCACTGGACAGGGCATACTACGAGCAGTACTTC
>TRBJ2-1|TRBV25-1|-|TRBD1
CASKGQGFDNEQFF
TGTGCCAGCAAGGGACAGGGATTCGACAATGAGCAGTTCTTC
>TRBJ1-1|TRBV5-1|-|TRBD1
CASSSQGAGTEAFF
TGCGCCAGCAGCTCTCAGGGGGCAGGAACTGAAGCTTTCTTT
>TRBJ2-7|TRBV5-1|-|-
CASSLAPGFYEQYF
TGCGCCAGCAGCTTGGCGCCGGGATTTTACGAGCAGTACTTC
>TRBJ2-5|TRBV30|few|TRBD2
CAWTRPTSGRVQETQYF
TGTGCCTGGACCCGGCCGACTAGCGGGAGGGTTCAAGAGACCCAGTACTTC
>TRBJ1-2|TRBV7-2|few|-
CASTRPEQIYGYTF
TGTGCCAGCACCCGTCCGGAGCAGATCTATGGCTACACCTTC
>TRBJ2-3|TRBV18|few|TRBD2
CASSPPIAGGTDTQYF
TGTGCCAGCTCACCACCGATAGCGGGGGGCACAGATACGCAGTATTTT
>TRBJ2-6|TRBV11-2|few|TRBD1
CASSTNRDRFSGANVLTF
TGTGCCAGCAGCACGAATAGGGACAGGTTCTCTGGGGCCAACGTCCTGACTTTC
>TRBJ2-5|TRBV21-1|few|-
CASSQTGSERETQYF
TGTGCCAGCAGCCAGACAGGGTCGGAGAGGGAGACCCAGTACTTC
>TRBJ2-3|TRBV6-5|-|-
CASRSGRSSTDTQYF
TGTGCCAGCAGATCTGGCAGATCAAGCACAGATACGCAGTATTTT
>TRBJ2-1|TRBV7-9|few|-
CASSLGTNNEQFF
TGTGCCAGCAGCTTAGGGACTAACAATGAGCAGTTCTTC
>TRBJ1-4|TRBV7-6|-|TRBD1
CASSLESPDRVGKLFF
TGTGCCAGCAGCTTAGAAAGCCCGGACAGGGTGGGAAAACTGTTTTTT
>TRBJ2-3|TRBV25-1|-|TRBD2
CASSGVAGGRTDTQYF
TGTGCCAGCAGTGGTGTAGCGGGAGGGCGCACAGATACGCAGTATTTT
>TRBJ1-2|TRBV5-1|few|-
CASSLAGDGYGYTF
TGCGCCAGCAGCTTGGCGGGGGATGGCTATGGCTACACCTTC
>TRBJ2-7|TRBV11-2|few|-
CASTPGSQSGSEQYF
TGTGCCAGCACCCCTGGGTCACAGTCCGGATCCGAGCAGTACTTC
>TRBJ1-1|TRBV2|few|-
CASSERTATEAFF
TGTGCCAGCAGTGAAAGGACAGCCACTGAAGCTTTCTTT
>TRBJ2-5|TRBV10-1|-|TRBD2
CASSESGGQETQYF
TGCGCCAGCAGTGAGAGCGGGGGCCAAGAGACCCAGTACTTC
>TRBJ2-5|TRBV28|-|-
CASSFSAVQETQYF
TGTGCCAGCAGTTTCTCTGCAGTTCAAGAGACCCAGTACTTC
>TRBJ1-1|TRBV2|few|-
CASTRDSNTEAFF
TGTGCCAGCACCCGGGACTCGAACACTGAAGCTTTCTTT
>TRBJ2-2|TRBV6-5|-|TRBD2
CASTGGHGVGELFF
TGTGCCAGCACGGGGGGGCACGGCGTCGGGGAGCTGTTTTTT
>TRBJ1-2|TRBV15|-|TRBD1
CATSRGQGDGYTF
TGTGCCACCAGCAGAGGACAGGGAGATGGCTACACCTTC
>TRBJ1-2|TRBV20-1|-|-
CSAPNPYGYTF
TGCAGTGCTCCTAACCCGTATGGCTACACCTTC
>TRBJ2-2|TRBV7-9|-|-
CASSLVLADTGELFF
TGTGCCAGCAGCTTAGTCCTAGCAGACACCGGGGAGCTGTTTTTT
>TRBJ2-2|TRBV5-4|-|TRBD2
CASSYLAGGGTGELFF
TGTGCCAGCAGCTATCTAGCGGGAGGAGGGACCGGGGAGCTGTTTTTT
>TRBJ2-5|TRBV7-9|-|-
CASSSAVALQETQYF
TGTGCCAGCAGCTCGGCGGTAGCGTTACAAGAGACCCAGTACTTC
>TRBJ2-2|TRBV12-5|-|TRBD1
CASGSQGAGELFF
TGTGCTAGTGGTAGCCAGGGGGCCGGGGAGCTGTTTTTT
>TRBJ1-5|TRBV30|few|-
CALSREKDQPQHF
TGTGCCCTTTCCAGGGAAAAAGATCAGCCCCAGCATTTT
>TRBJ2-1|TRBV30|few|-
CAWTPLRDNEQFF
TGTGCCTGGACACCACTAAGAGACAATGAGCAGTTCTTC
>TRBJ2-3|TRBV7-2|-|-
CASSLVPKAADTQYF
TGTGCCAGCAGCTTAGTCCCTAAGGCGGCGGATACGCAGTATTTT
>TRBJ2-7|TRBV21-1|few|-
CANQGLAGSQYF
TGTGCCAACCAGGGACTAGCGGGATCGCAGTACTTC
>TRBJ2-5|TRBV10-3|few|TRBD2
CAISEGTSGGSQETQYF
TGTGCCATCAGTGAAGGGACTAGCGGGGGAAGCCAAGAGACCCAGTACTTC
>TRBJ1-2|TRBV18|once|TRBD1
CASSPGQGNYGYTF
TGTGCCAGCTCACCCGGACAGGGCAACTATGGCTACACCTTC
>TRBJ1-1|TRBV5-4|-|-
CASSLDRAGAFF
TGTGCCAGCAGCTTGGACAGGGCGGGCGCTTTCTTT
>TRBJ2-7|TRBV12-5|once|-
CASGLSGSGEQYF
TGTGCTAGTGGTTTGTCAGGGTCGGGCGAGCAGTACTTC
>TRBJ2-3|TRBV30|-|TRBD2
CAWSWGGDTQYF
TGTGCCTGGAGTTGGGGAGGGGATACGCAGTATTTT
>TRBJ2-2|TRBV18|-|TRBD1
CASSRGTDNTGELFF
TGTGCCAGCTCACGGGGGACAGACAACACCGGGGAGCTGTTTTTT
>TRBJ2-1|TRBV9|-|TRBD2
CASSESLAGGLNEQFF
TGTGCCAGCAGCGAGTCCCTAGCGGGGGGGCTCAATGAGCAGTTCTTC
>TRBJ2-7|TRBV11-2|-|-
CASSLGQNNEQYF
TGTGCCAGCAGCTTAGGTCAGAATAACGAGCAGTACTTC
>TRBJ2-5|TRBV5-6|few|-
CASSPRGIRVETQYF
TGTGCCAGCAGCCCCCGAGGCATTCGGGTGGAGACCCAGTACTTC
>TRBJ2-7|TRBV11-2|-|-
CASSSKVPGDYEQYF
TGTGCCAGCAGCTCCAAGGTCCCGGGGGACTACGAGCAGTACTTC
>TRBJ2-5|TRBV6-5|few|TRBD2
CASSSAAGGQETQYF
TGTGCCAGCAGTTCAGCAGCGGGGGGACAAGAGACCCAGTACTTC
>TRBJ2-3|TRBV6-1|few|TRBD1
CASVPGQGGDTQYF
TGTGCCAGCGTACCGGGACAGGGTGGAGATACGCAGTATTTT
>TRBJ2-7|TRBV9|-|-
CASSVDGGEQYF
TGTGCCAGCAGCGTAGACGGGGGCGAGCAGTACTTC
>TRBJ1-2|TRBV6-4|few|TRBD1
CASSDSQGSRGYTF
TGTGCCAGCAGTGACTCACAGGGGTCGAGAGGCTACACCTTC
>TRBJ2-1|TRBV19|-|-
CASSIPTITANEQFF
TGTGCCAGTAGTATTCCCACTATTACCGCCAATGAGCAGTTCTTC
>TRBJ1-2|TRBV19|-|-
CASSIGGAGDGYTF
TGTGCCAGTAGTATAGGAGGGGCAGGGGATGGCTACACCTTC
>TRBJ2-3|TRBV11-2|few|-
CASRLTGTSTDTQYF
TGTGCCAGCAGACTGACAGGGACTAGCACAGATACGCAGTATTTT
>TRBJ1-1|TRBV10-3|-|TRBD1
CAISSGTGNTEAFF
TGTGCCATCAGTTCCGGGACAGGGAACACTGAAGCTTTCTTT
>TRBJ1-2|TRBV5-4|few|-
CASSTGQLSYGYTF
TGTGCCAGCAGCACAGGACAGCTATCCTATGGCTACACCTTC
>TRBJ2-5|TRBV2|-|TRBD1
CASSKTGTQETQYF
TGTGCCAGCAGCAAGACAGGGACCCAAGAGACCCAGTACTTC